Listed below are T cell receptor beta chains from one sample, sequenced in a study of OX40 agonist ivuxolimab in advanced cancers. Repertoires were generated with immunoSEQ multiplex PCR, while TCRdb's copy carries only in-frame clones and drops some. The sample holds some 74,000 clones, roughly 90% seen once. The sample consisted of CD4+ or CD8+ T cells sorted from blood, taken in a trial of the OX40 agonist ivuxolimab. The receptors originated from an adult with an advanced solid tumor such as melanoma, head and neck, liver or kidney cancer. Both conserved end residues are part of each CDR3. The order of the fields is J gene, clone size, CDR3 length, D gene, V gene, CDR3 DNA, CDR3 protein. A D gene is named only where the DNA matches it firmly. Some rows mark clone size as missing; the rest say once, few, many or name a class of expanded clone.

TRBJ2-1 | NA | 15 | TRBD2 | TRBV28 | TGTGCCAGCAGAACGGGACTAGCGGGACCCAATGAGCAGTTCTTC | CASRTGLAGPNEQFF
TRBJ2-7 | once | 17 | TRBD2 | TRBV7-3 | TGTGCCAGCAGCTTAACCGCCGGGACTAGCGGCTCCTACGAGCAGTACTTC | CASSLTAGTSGSYEQYF
TRBJ1-5 | once | 14 | NA | TRBV9 | TGTGCCAGCAGCGTAGGAGGGCCTGATCAGCCCCAGCATTTT | CASSVGGPDQPQHF
TRBJ2-7 | NA | 14 | NA | TRBV7-8 | TGTGCCAGCAGTCTCCGAACCAACTCCTACGAGCAGTACTTC | CASSLRTNSYEQYF
TRBJ1-4 | NA | 17 | TRBD1 | TRBV5-5 | TGTGCCAGCAGCTTGGCCATCGGACAGGGAGTAGAGGAAAAACTGTTTTTT | CASSLAIGQGVEEKLFF
TRBJ2-1 | NA | 13 | NA | TRBV7-3 | TGTGCCAGCAGCCCAGGGGGGGGGCGGGAGCAGTTCTTC | CASSPGGGREQFF
TRBJ2-3 | NA | 14 | NA | TRBV7-3 | TGTGCCAGCAGCTTAACCAGCGCCGGAGATACGCAGTATTTT | CASSLTSAGDTQYF
TRBJ2-5 | NA | 16 | TRBD2 | TRBV11-2 | TGTGCCAGCAGCTTAGGAGATAGCGGGAACTTAGAGACCCAGTACTTC | CASSLGDSGNLETQYF
TRBJ1-1 | few | 16 | TRBD1 | TRBV6-6 | TGTGCCAGCATCCGAGGGACAGGGGGCTCGAACACTGAAGCTTTCTTT | CASIRGTGGSNTEAFF
TRBJ2-2 | NA | 14 | NA | TRBV10-2 | TGCGCCAGCAAGGTCACCCGGAACACCGGGGAGCTGTTTTTT | CASKVTRNTGELFF
TRBJ2-7 | NA | 23 | TRBD2 | TRBV4-2 | TGTGCCAGCAGCCAAGATGGCCGGATGGGAATGGGACTAGCGGGAGTATCTTCCTACGAGCAGTACTTC | CASSQDGRMGMGLAGVSSYEQYF
TRBJ1-3 | NA | 15 | NA | TRBV6-4 | TGTGCCAGCGGTGAAACAGGGAGGACTGGAAACACCATATATTTT | CASGETGRTGNTIYF
TRBJ1-1 | NA | 14 | NA | TRBV7-2 | TGTGCCAGCAGCCGTCCCTATAGGAACACTGAAGCTTTCTTT | CASSRPYRNTEAFF
TRBJ2-1 | NA | 17 | NA | TRBV27 | TGTGCCAGCACCCTACAGGGAAGGAGAGCGGGTGACAATGAGCAGTTCTTC | CASTLQGRRAGDNEQFF
TRBJ2-2 | NA | 17 | TRBD2 | TRBV7-3 | TGTGCCAGCAGCTTAGATGGAACGGGAGGCGACACCGGGGAGCTGTTTTTT | CASSLDGTGGDTGELFF
TRBJ1-2 | NA | 13 | NA | TRBV28 | TGTGCCAGCAGTTTAGGGCAGCCTTATGGCTACACCTTC | CASSLGQPYGYTF
TRBJ2-5 | once | 18 | TRBD2 | TRBV5-6 | TGTGCCAGCAGCTTGGCACTAGCGGGAGTGACGGCACAAGAGACCCAGTACTTC | CASSLALAGVTAQETQYF
TRBJ2-7 | NA | 14 | NA | TRBV29-1 | TGCAGCGTTGGGGGGGACAGCGGACTCTACGAGCAGTACTTC | CSVGGDSGLYEQYF
TRBJ2-2 | once | 16 | NA | TRBV18 | TGTGCCAGCTCCCCCCTCGGCGGTTCGAACACCGGGGAGCTGTTTTTT | CASSPLGGSNTGELFF
TRBJ2-5 | NA | 14 | NA | TRBV7-3 | TGTGCCAGCAGCAAGGACGCAGGACAAGAGACCCAGTACTTC | CASSKDAGQETQYF
TRBJ1-1 | NA | 13 | NA | TRBV19 | TGTGCCAGTATGGGGGGATCAAACACTGAAGCTTTCTTT | CASMGGSNTEAFF
TRBJ2-6 | NA | 16 | TRBD1 | TRBV7-3 | TGTGCCAGCAGCTCCGGACAGGGGACCGGGGCCAACGTCCTGACTTTC | CASSSGQGTGANVLTF
TRBJ2-5 | NA | 17 | NA | TRBV4-3 | TGCGCCAGCAGCCAAGAAGGGCAGACCCGGTCCGGAGAGACCCAGTACTTC | CASSQEGQTRSGETQYF
TRBJ2-3 | NA | 14 | NA | TRBV28 | TGTGCCAGCAGCGGACACCCGAGGGTGGATACGCAGTATTTT | CASSGHPRVDTQYF
TRBJ2-7 | NA | 15 | TRBD2 | TRBV27 | TGTGCCAGTTCCTTGGGGAGTACTAGCGCCTACGAGCAGTACTTC | CASSLGSTSAYEQYF
TRBJ2-2 | few | 17 | NA | TRBV14 | TGTGCCAGCAGCCGACCCTTCGGAACAGGGAACACCGGGGAGCTGTTTTTT | CASSRPFGTGNTGELFF
TRBJ2-7 | once | 12 | NA | TRBV28 | TGTGCCAGCGGGACCCTCGCTTCGGAGCAGTACTTC | CASGTLASEQYF
TRBJ2-7 | NA | 15 | TRBD1 | TRBV5-1 | TGCGCCAGCAGCTTACAGGGGGTTGGAGCCTACGAGCAGTACTTC | CASSLQGVGAYEQYF
TRBJ1-2 | NA | 15 | TRBD1 | TRBV5-8 | TGTGCCAGCAGCCTAGGGACAGGGGGACACTATGGCTACACCTTC | CASSLGTGGHYGYTF
TRBJ2-7 | NA | 19 | TRBD2 | TRBV11-2 | TGTGCCAGCAGCTTAGGCGTCTTGAGGGCTAGCGGGAGTCCCTACGAGCAGTACTTC | CASSLGVLRASGSPYEQYF
TRBJ2-7 | NA | 14 | NA | TRBV15 | TGTGCCACCAGCAGAGACCCCCTTAAGAAGGAGCAGTACTTC | CATSRDPLKKEQYF
TRBJ2-3 | NA | 15 | NA | TRBV5-1 | TGCGCCAGCAGCTCCGTGGGAGACCTCACAGATACGCAGTATTTT | CASSSVGDLTDTQYF
TRBJ2-3 | few | 14 | NA | TRBV6-5 | TGTGCCAGCCGTCCAGGGAGGTTCACAGATACGCAGTATTTT | CASRPGRFTDTQYF
TRBJ1-2 | NA | 12 | NA | TRBV18 | TGTGCCAGCACCCCGGGGGAGGGAGGCTACACCTTC | CASTPGEGGYTF
TRBJ2-4 | once | 15 | TRBD2 | TRBV7-2 | TGTGCCAGCAGCTTGCGGGAGGGAGCCAAAAACATTCAGTACTTC | CASSLREGAKNIQYF
TRBJ1-4 | NA | 15 | NA | TRBV7-9 | TGTGCCAGCAGCACGGGATCAGGGGATAATGAAAAACTGTTTTTT | CASSTGSGDNEKLFF
TRBJ1-1 | once | 13 | NA | TRBV28 | TGTGCCAGCAGCCTCGGGGGTCACAGCGAAGCTTTCTTT | CASSLGGHSEAFF
TRBJ1-2 | once | 15 | TRBD1 | TRBV6-5 | TGTGCCAGCAGTTCCTTGGGACAGCTGAACTATGGCTACACCTTC | CASSSLGQLNYGYTF
TRBJ2-7 | NA | 14 | NA | TRBV6-5 | TGTGCCAGCAAAAAGCCCGGGAGCTCTGGCGAGCAGTACTTC | CASKKPGSSGEQYF
TRBJ2-7 | NA | 17 | TRBD2 | TRBV7-2 | TGTGCCAGCAGGGGTAGCGGGAGTCCAAAAGCGACCTACGAGCAGTACTTC | CASRGSGSPKATYEQYF
TRBJ1-5 | NA | 16 | TRBD1 | TRBV6-5 | TGTGCCAGCAGTTCGACAGGGTGGGGGGGGAATCAGCCCCAGCATTTT | CASSSTGWGGNQPQHF
TRBJ1-2 | NA | 13 | NA | TRBV14 | TGTGCCAGCAGCCAAGACGGGAACTATGGCTACACCTTC | CASSQDGNYGYTF
TRBJ1-2 | NA | 14 | NA | TRBV19 | TGTGCCAGTAGTATAGTAGGGAGTCTCTATGGCTACACCTTC | CASSIVGSLYGYTF
TRBJ1-3 | NA | 15 | NA | TRBV27 | TGTGCCAGCAGTCTCCAGATGGGTCCTGGAAACACCATATATTTT | CASSLQMGPGNTIYF
TRBJ2-1 | NA | 17 | TRBD2 | TRBV4-1 | TGCGCCAGCAGCTCGGAACCTGGGCGCGGGAGGAGGGGTGAGCAGTTCTTC | CASSSEPGRGRRGEQFF
TRBJ1-2 | NA | 12 | NA | TRBV6-1 | TGTGCCAGCAGTGAAGCTGGTTTTGGCTACACCTTC | CASSEAGFGYTF
TRBJ2-1 | NA | 19 | TRBD2 | TRBV28 | TGTGCCAGCAGTTTATTAAGGGGTACTAGCGGGAGAGTTCCCAATGAGCAGTTCTTC | CASSLLRGTSGRVPNEQFF
TRBJ2-1 | NA | 15 | TRBD2 | TRBV5-4 | TGTGCCAGCAGCTCTATAGCGGGGACCGACAATGAGCAGTTCTTC | CASSSIAGTDNEQFF
TRBJ1-2 | NA | 13 | NA | TRBV5-1 | TGCGCCAGCAGCTTGGTGGGTTTAAGTGGCTACACCTTC | CASSLVGLSGYTF
TRBJ2-2 | NA | 14 | TRBD1 | TRBV5-1 | TGCGCCAGCCGTGGACAGGCCGGCACCGGGGAGCTGTTTTTT | CASRGQAGTGELFF
TRBJ1-5 | NA | 16 | TRBD1 | TRBV7-2 | TGTGCCAGCAGCTCGGGACAGCGAGTTAGCAATCAGCCCCAGCATTTT | CASSSGQRVSNQPQHF
TRBJ2-6 | NA | 19 | NA | TRBV18 | TGTGCCAGCTCACCGGCGGACAGCGGGCTTCTCTCTGGGGCCAACGTCCTGACTTTC | CASSPADSGLLSGANVLTF
TRBJ2-1 | NA | 16 | TRBD2 | TRBV4-1 | TGCGCCAGCAGCCAAGCACTAGCGGGAGGTACGAATGAGCAGTTCTTC | CASSQALAGGTNEQFF
TRBJ1-2 | NA | 13 | TRBD1 | TRBV6-5 | TGTGCCAGCAGTTTACAGGGGCCCTATGGCTACACCTTC | CASSLQGPYGYTF